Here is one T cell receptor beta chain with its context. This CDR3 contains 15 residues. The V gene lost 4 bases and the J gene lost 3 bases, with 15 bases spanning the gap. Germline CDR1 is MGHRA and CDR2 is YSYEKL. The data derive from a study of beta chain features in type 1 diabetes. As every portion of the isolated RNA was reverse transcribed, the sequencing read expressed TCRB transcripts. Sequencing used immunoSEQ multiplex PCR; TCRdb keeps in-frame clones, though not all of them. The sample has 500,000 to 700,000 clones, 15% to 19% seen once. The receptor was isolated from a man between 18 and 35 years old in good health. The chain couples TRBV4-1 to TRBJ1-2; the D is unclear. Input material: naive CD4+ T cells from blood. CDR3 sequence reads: CASSPQKGPYYGYTF. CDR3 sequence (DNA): TGCGCCAGCAGCCCTCAAAAGGGCCCGTACTATGGCTACACCTTC.